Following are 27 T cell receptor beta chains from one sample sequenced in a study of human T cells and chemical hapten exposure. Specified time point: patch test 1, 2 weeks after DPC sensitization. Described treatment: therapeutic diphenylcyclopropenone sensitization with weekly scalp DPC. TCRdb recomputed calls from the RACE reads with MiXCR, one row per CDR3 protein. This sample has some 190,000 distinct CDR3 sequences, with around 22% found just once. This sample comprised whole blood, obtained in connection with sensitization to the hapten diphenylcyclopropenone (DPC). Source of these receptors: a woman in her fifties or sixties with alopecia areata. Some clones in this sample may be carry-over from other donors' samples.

The CDR3 sequence is CATKGAGRNTGELFF. The CDR3 nucleotides read TGTGCCACCAAGGGGGCGGGACGAAACACCGGGGAGCTGTTTTTT. The V call is TRBV2, the J call TRBJ2-2, with a tentative D call TRBD1 (7 bases). The germline V gene encodes CDR1 SNHLY and CDR2 FYNNEI. The CDR3 is made up of 15 amino acids. V was trimmed by 10 bases and J by 2 bases, leaving 17 bases between them.

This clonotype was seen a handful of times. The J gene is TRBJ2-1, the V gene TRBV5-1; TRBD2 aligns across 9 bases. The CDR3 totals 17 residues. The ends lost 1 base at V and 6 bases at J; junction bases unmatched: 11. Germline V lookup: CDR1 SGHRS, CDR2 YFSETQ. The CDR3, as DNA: TGCGCCAGCAGCTTGAGCCGGAGCGGGAGGCCCCCCAATGAGCAGTTCTTC. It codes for CASSLSRSGRPPNEQFF. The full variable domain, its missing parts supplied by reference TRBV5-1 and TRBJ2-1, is KAGVTQTPRYLIKTRGQQVTLSCSPISGHRSVSWYQQTPGQGLQFLFEYFSETQRNKGNFPGRFSGRQFSNSRSEMNVSTLELGDSALYLCASSLSRSGRPPNEQFFGPGTRLTVL.

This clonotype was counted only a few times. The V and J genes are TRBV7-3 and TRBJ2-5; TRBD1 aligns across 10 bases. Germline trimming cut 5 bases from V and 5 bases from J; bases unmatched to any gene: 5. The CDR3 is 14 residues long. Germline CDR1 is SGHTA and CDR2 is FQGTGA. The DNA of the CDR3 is TGTGCCAGCAGCCTCATGGGACAGGGGGAGACCCAGTACTTC. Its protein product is CASSLMGQGETQYF. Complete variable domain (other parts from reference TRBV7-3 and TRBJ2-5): GAGVSQTPSNKVTEKGKYVELRCDPISGHTALYWYRQSLGQGPEFLIYFQGTGAADDSGLPNDRFFAVRPEGSVSTLKIQRTERGDSAVYLCASSLMGQGETQYFGPGTRLLVL.

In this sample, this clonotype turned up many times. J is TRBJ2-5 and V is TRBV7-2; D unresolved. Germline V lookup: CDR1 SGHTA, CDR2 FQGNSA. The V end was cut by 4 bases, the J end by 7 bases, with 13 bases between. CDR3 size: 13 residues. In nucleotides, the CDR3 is TGTGCCAGCAGCTCCGCGGCGATGGGGACCCAGTACTTC. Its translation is CASSSAAMGTQYF.

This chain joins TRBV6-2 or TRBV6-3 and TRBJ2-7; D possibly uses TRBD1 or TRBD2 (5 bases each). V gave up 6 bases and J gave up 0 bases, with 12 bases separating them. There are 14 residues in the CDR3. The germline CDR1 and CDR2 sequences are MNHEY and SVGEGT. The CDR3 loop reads CASRRDGISYEQYF. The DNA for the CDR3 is TGTGCCAGCAGAAGGGACGGGATCTCCTACGAGCAGTACTTC.

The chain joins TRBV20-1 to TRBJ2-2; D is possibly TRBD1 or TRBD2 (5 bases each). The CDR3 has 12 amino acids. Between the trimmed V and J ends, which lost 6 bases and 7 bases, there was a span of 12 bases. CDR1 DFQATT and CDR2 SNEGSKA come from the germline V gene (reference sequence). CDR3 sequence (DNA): TGCAGTGCGCTGGGACGGGGCGGGGAGCTGTTTTTT. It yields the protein CSALGRGGELFF.

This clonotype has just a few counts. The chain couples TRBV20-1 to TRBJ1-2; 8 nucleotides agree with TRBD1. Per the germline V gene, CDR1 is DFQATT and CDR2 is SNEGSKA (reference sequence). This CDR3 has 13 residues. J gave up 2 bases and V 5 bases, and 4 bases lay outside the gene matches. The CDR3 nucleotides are TGCAGTGCTCGGGACAGGAGCAACTATGGCTACACCTTC. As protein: CSARDRSNYGYTF.

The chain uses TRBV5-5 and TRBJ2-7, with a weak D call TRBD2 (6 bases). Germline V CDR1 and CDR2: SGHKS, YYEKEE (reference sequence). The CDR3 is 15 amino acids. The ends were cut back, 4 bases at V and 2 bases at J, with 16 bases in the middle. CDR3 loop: CASSGEEGKTYEQYF. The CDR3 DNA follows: TGTGCCAGCAGCGGGGAGGAAGGAAAGACCTACGAGCAGTACTTC.

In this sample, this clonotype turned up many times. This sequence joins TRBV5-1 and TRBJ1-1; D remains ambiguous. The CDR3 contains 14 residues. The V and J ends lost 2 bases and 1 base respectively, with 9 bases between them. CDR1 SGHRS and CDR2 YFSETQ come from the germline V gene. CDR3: CASSFGQANTEAFF. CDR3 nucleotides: TGCGCCAGCAGCTTCGGCCAAGCGAACACTGAAGCTTTCTTT.

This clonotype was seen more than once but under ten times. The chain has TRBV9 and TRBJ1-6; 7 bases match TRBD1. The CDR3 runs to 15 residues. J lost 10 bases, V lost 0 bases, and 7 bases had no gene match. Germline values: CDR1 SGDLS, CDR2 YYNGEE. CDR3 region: CASSVADRRGSPLHF. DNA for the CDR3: TGTGCCAGCAGCGTAGCGGACAGGCGAGGATCACCCCTCCACTTT. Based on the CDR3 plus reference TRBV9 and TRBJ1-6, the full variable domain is DSGVTQTPKHLITATGQRVTLRCSPRSGDLSVYWYQQSLDQGLQFLIQYYNGEERAKGNILERFSAQQFPDLHSELNLSSLELGDSALYFCASSVADRRGSPLHFGNGTRLTVT.

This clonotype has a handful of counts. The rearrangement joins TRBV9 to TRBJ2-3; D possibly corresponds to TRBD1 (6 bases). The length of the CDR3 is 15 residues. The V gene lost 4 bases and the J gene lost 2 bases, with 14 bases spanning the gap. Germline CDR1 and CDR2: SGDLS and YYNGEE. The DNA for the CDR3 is TGTGCCAGCAGCCCATCGGGACACCTCACAGATACGCAGTATTTT. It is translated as CASSPSGHLTDTQYF.

CDR3 protein: CASSWEGGYEQYF. The CDR3, as DNA: TGTGCCAGCAGTTGGGAGGGAGGGTACGAGCAGTACTTC. V usage is TRBV12-3 or TRBV12-4 and J usage is TRBJ2-7; TRBD2 agrees at 7 bases. Trimming cost V 4 bases and J 4 bases; bases outside gene matches: 4. This CDR3 comprises 13 residues.

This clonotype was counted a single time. The CDR3 loop reads CASSHRGDSPLHF. The CDR3 DNA reads TGTGCCAGCAGCCACCGGGGAGATTCACCCCTCCACTTT. The rearrangement joins TRBV7-2 to TRBJ1-6; D is unclear. CDR3 length equals 13 residues. The V end lost 5 bases, the J end lost 8 bases, and 10 bases lay between the germline ends. Germline V gene lookup returns CDR1 SGHTA and CDR2 FQGNSA.

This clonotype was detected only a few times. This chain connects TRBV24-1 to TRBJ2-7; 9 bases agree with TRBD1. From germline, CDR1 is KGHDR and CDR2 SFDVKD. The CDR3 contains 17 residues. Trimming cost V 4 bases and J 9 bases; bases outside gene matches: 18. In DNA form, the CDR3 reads TGTGCCACCAGTGAGGCCGGACAGGGGATTAGCAGACGAGGGCAGTACTTC. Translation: CATSEAGQGISRRGQYF.

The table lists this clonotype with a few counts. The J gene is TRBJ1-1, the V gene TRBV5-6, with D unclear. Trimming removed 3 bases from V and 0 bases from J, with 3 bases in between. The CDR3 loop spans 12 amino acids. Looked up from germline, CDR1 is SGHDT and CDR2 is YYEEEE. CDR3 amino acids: CASSWVNTEAFF. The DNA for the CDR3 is TGTGCCAGCAGCTGGGTGAACACTGAAGCTTTCTTT. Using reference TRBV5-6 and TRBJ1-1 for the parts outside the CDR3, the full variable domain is DAGVTQSPTHLIKTRGQQVTLRCSPKSGHDTVSWYQQALGQGPQFIFQYYEEEERQRGNFPDRFSGHQFPNYSSELNVNALLLGDSALYLCASSWVNTEAFFGQGTRLTVV.

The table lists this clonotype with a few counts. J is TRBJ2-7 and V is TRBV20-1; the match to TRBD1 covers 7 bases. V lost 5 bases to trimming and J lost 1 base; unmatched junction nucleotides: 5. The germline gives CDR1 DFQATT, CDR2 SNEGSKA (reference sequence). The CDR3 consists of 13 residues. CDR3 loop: CSAEDRRSYEQYF. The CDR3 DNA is TGCAGTGCTGAGGACAGGAGGTCCTACGAGCAGTACTTC.

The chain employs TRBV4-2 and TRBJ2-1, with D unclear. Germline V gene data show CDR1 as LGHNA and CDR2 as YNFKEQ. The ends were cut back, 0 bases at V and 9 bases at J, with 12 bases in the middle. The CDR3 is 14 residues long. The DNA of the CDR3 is TGTGCCAGCAGCCAAGATCCTAGTATGAGTGAGCAGTTCTTC. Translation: CASSQDPSMSEQFF.

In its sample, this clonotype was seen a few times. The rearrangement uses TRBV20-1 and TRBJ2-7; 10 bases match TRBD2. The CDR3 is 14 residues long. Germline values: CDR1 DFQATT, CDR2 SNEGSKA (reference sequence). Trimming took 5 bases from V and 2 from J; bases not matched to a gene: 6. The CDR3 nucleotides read TGCAGTGCTCCCCCCCTAGCGGGAGCCTACGAGCAGTACTTC. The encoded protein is CSAPPLAGAYEQYF.

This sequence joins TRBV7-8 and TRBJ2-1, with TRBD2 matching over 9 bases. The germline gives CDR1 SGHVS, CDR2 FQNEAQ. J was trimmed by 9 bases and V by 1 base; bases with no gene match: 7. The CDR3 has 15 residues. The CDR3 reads CASSLGLREGREQFF. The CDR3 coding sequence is TGTGCCAGCAGCTTAGGCCTGCGGGAGGGCCGTGAGCAGTTCTTC.

The CDR3, as DNA: TGTGCCAGCAGAAAGGTGGTACATGAGCAGTTCTTC. This codes for CASRKVVHEQFF. V and J are TRBV12-3 or TRBV12-4 and TRBJ2-1; D remains unclear. V lost 6 bases and J 8 bases, leaving 11 bases between the germline ends. The CDR3 contains 12 residues.

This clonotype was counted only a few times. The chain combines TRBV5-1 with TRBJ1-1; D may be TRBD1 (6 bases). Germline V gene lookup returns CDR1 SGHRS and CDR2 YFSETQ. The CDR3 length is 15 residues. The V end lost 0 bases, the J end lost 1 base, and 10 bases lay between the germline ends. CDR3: CASSLAPGENTEAFF. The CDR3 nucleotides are TGCGCCAGCAGCTTGGCCCCAGGGGAGAACACTGAAGCTTTCTTT.

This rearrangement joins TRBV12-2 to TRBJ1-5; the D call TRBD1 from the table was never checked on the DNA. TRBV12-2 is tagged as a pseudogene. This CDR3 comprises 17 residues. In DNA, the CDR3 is TGTGCAAGTCGCCTAAAGGGACAGGGTATGAGCAATCAGCCCCAGCATTTT. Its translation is CASRLKGQGMSNQPQHF.

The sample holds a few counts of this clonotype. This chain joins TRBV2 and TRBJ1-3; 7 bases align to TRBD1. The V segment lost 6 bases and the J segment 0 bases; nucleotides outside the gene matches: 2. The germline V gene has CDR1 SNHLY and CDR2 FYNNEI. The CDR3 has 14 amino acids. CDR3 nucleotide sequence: TGTGCCAGCAGAGGGGACAGCTCTGGAAACACCATATATTTT. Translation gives CASRGDSSGNTIYF.

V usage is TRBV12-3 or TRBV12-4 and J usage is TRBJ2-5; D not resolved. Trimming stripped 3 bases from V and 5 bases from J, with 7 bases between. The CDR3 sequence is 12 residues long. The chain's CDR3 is CASSFDTETQYF. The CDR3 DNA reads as TGTGCCAGCAGTTTTGACACCGAGACCCAGTACTTC.

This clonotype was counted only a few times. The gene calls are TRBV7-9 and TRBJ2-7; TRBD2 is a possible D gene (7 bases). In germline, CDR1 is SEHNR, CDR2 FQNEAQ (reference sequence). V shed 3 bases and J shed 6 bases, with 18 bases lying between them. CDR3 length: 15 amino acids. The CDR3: CASSFGIGGVFEQYF. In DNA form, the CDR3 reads TGTGCCAGCAGCTTTGGCATAGGGGGGGTGTTCGAGCAGTACTTC.

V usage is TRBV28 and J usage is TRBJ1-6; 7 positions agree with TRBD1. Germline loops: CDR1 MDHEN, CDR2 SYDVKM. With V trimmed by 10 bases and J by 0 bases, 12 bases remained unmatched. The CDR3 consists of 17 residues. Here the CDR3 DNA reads TGTGCCATTAGAAGAGGGGGCCTCAGCTCCTATAATTCACCCCTCCACTTT. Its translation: CAIRRGGLSSYNSPLHF.

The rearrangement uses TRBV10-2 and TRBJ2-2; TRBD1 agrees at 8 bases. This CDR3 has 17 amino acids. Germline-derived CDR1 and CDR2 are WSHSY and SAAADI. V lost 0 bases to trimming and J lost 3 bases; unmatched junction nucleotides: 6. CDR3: CASSESAGGADTGELFF. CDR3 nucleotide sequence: TGCGCCAGCAGTGAGTCTGCAGGGGGCGCGGACACCGGGGAGCTGTTTTTT.